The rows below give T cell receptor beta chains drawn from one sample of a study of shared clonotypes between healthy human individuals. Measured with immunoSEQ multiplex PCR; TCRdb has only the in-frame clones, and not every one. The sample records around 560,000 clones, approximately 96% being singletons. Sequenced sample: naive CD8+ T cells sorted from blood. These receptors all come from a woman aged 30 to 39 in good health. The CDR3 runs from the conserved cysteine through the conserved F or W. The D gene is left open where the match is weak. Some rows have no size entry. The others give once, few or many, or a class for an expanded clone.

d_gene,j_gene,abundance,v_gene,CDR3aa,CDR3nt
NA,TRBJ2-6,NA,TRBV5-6,CASSLSPSGANVLTF,TGTGCCAGCAGCTTGTCCCCCTCTGGGGCCAACGTCCTGACTTTC
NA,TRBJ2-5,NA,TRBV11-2,CASSPPPQGGETQYF,TGTGCCAGCAGCCCACCCCCACAGGGGGGGGAGACCCAGTACTTC
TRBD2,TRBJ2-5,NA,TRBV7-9,CASSPSGSIQETQYF,TGTGCCAGCAGCCCTAGCGGGAGTATCCAAGAGACCCAGTACTTC
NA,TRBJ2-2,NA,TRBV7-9,CASSSGVWDGELFF,TGTGCCAGCAGCTCAGGGGTTTGGGACGGGGAGCTGTTTTTT
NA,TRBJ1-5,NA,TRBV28,CASTPARGVDQPQHF,TGTGCCAGCACCCCGGCGAGGGGTGTAGATCAGCCCCAGCATTTT
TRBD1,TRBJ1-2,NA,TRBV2,CASSGTASNFNYGYTF,TGTGCCAGCAGCGGGACAGCCTCTAACTTTAACTATGGCTACACCTTC
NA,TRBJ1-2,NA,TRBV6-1,CASSDPGSLVIHYGYTF,TGTGCCAGCAGTGACCCGGGCAGCCTAGTCATTCACTATGGCTACACCTTC
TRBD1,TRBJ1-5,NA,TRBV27,CASKKGTGQPQHF,TGTGCCAGCAAAAAGGGGACAGGACAGCCCCAGCATTTT
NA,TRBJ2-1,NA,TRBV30,CAWRRSYNEQFF,TGTGCCTGGAGGAGATCCTACAATGAGCAGTTCTTC
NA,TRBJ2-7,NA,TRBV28,CASSSMDESSYEQYF,TGTGCCAGCAGTTCGATGGACGAGAGCTCCTACGAGCAGTACTTC
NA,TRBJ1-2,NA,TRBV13,CASSPLRDRGNYGYTF,TGTGCCAGCAGCCCCCTTAGGGACCGGGGGAACTATGGCTACACCTTC
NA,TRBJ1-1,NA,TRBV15,CATHDLDGMNTEAFF,TGTGCCACCCATGACTTGGACGGTATGAACACTGAAGCTTTCTTT
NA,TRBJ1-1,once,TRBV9,CASSVGTGTEAFF,TGTGCCAGCAGCGTAGGGACGGGTACCGAAGCTTTCTTT
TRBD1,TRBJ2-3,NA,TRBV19,CASSDQGAPADTQYF,TGTGCCAGTAGTGACCAGGGGGCTCCCGCAGATACGCAGTATTTT
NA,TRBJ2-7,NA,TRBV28,CASSLFVVGRNPEEQYF,TGTGCCAGCAGTTTATTTGTAGTTGGCAGGAACCCGGAGGAGCAGTACTTC
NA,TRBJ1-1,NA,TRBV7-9,CASSPRRETRNAEAFF,TGTGCCAGCAGCCCCAGACGTGAAACCCGTAATGCTGAAGCTTTCTTT
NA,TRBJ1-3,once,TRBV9,CASSVSGNTIYF,TGTGCCAGCAGCGTATCGGGAAACACCATATATTTT
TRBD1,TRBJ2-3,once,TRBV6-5,CASRWTGTGDTQYF,TGTGCCAGCAGGTGGACAGGGACTGGGGATACGCAGTATTTT
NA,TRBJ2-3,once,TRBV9,CASSVAGVTDTQYF,TGTGCCAGCAGCGTAGCGGGGGTCACAGATACGCAGTATTTT
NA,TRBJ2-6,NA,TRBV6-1,CASSGLIENSGANVLTF,TGTGCCAGCAGTGGGCTAATAGAAAACTCTGGGGCCAACGTCCTGACTTTC
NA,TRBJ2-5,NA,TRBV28,CASSLSQTQETQYF,TGTGCCAGCAGTTTATCACAGACCCAAGAGACCCAGTACTTC
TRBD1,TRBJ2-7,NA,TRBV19,CASSPGQELYEQYF,TGTGCCAGTAGTCCGGGACAGGAGCTCTACGAGCAGTACTTC
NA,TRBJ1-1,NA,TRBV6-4,CASSDSVNTEAFF,TGTGCCAGCAGTGACTCAGTTAACACTGAAGCTTTCTTT
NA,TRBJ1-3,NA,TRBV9,CASSPSNPGNTIYF,TGTGCCAGCAGCCCAAGTAATCCTGGAAACACCATATATTTT
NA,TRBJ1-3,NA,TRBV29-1,CSVEGGAVEESGNTIYF,TGCAGCGTTGAAGGGGGGGCCGTTGAAGAATCTGGAAACACCATATATTTT